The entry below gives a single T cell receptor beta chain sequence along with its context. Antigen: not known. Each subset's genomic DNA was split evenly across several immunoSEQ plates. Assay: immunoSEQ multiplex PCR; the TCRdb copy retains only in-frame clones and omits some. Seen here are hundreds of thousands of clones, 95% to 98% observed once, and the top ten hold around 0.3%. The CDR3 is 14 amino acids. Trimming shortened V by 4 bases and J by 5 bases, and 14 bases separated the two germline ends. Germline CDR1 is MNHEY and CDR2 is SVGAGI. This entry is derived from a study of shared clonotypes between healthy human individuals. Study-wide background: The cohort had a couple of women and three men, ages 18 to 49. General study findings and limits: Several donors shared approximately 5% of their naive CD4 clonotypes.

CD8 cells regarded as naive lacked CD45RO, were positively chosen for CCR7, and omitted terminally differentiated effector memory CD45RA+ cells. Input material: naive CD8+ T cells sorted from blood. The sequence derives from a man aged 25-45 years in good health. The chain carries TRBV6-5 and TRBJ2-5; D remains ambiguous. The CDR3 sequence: CASSSRLPGETQYF. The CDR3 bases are TGTGCCAGCAGTTCCCGCTTACCCGGGGAGACCCAGTACTTC.